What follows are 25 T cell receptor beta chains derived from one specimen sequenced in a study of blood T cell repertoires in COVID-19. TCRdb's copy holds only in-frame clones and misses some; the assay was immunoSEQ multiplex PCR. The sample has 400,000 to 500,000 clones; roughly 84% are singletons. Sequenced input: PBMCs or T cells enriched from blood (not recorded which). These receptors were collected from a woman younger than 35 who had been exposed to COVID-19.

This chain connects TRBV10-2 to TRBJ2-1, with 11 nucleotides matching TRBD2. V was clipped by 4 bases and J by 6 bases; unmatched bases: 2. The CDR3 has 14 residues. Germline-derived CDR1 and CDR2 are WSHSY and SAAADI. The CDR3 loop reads CASSVLAGVNEQFF. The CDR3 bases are TGCGCCAGCAGTGTACTAGCGGGGGTCAATGAGCAGTTCTTC.

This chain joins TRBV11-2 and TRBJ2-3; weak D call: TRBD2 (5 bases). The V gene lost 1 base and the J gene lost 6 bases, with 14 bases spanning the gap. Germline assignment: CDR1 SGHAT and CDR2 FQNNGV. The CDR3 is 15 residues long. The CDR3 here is CASSLVWTRGDTQYF. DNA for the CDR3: TGTGCCAGCAGCTTAGTCTGGACCCGAGGGGATACGCAGTATTTT.

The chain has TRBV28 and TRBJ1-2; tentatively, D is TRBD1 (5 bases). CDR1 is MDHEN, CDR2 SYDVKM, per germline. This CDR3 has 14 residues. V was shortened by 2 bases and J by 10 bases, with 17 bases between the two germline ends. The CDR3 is CASSLGSAGLDYTF. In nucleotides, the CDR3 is TGTGCCAGCAGTTTAGGGTCAGCAGGGTTGGACTACACCTTC.

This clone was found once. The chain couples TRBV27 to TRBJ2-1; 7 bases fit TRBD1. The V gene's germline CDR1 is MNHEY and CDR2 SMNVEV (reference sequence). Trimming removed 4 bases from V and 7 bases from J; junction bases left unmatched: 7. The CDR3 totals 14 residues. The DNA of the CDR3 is TGTGCCAGCAGTTACAAGCGACAGGGAAATGAGCAGTTCTTC. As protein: CASSYKRQGNEQFF.

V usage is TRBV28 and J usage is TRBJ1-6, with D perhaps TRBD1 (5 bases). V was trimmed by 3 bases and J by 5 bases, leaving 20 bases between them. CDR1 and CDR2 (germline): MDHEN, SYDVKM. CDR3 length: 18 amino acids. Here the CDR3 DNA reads TGTGCCAGCAGTTTCGATCCCCGTAAGCAGGGTCATAATTCACCCCTCCACTTT. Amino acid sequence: CASSFDPRKQGHNSPLHF.

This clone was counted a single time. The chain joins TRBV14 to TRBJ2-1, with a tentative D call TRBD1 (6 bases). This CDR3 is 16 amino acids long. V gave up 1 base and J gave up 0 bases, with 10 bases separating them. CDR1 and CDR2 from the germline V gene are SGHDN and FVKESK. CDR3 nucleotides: TGTGCCAGCAGCCAAGGCCAGGGGTACTCCTACAATGAGCAGTTCTTC. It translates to CASSQGQGYSYNEQFF. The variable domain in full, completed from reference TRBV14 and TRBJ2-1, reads EAGVTQFPSHSVIEKGQTVTLRCDPISGHDNLYWYRRVMGKEIKFLLHFVKESKQDESGMPNNRFLAERTGGTYSTLKVQPAELEDSGVYFCASSQGQGYSYNEQFFGPGTRLTVL.

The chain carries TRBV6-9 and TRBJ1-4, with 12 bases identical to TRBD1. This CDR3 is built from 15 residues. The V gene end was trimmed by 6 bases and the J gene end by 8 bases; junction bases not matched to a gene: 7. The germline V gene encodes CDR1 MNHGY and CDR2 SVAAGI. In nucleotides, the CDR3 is TGTGCCAGCAGCTGGGACAGGGGGCTTTCCGAAAAACTGTTTTTT. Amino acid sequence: CASSWDRGLSEKLFF.

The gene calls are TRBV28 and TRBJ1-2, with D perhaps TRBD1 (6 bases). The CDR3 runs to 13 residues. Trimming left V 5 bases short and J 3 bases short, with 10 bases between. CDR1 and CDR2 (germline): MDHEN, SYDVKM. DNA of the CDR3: TGTGCCAGCAGTAAACAGGGTCACTATGGCTACACCTTC. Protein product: CASSKQGHYGYTF.

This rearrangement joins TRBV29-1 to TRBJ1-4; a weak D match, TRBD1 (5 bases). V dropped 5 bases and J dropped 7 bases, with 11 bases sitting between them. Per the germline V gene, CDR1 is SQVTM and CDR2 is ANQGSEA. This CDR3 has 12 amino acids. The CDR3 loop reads CSVRQGSEKLFF. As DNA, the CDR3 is TGCAGCGTTAGGCAGGGAAGTGAAAAACTGTTTTTT.

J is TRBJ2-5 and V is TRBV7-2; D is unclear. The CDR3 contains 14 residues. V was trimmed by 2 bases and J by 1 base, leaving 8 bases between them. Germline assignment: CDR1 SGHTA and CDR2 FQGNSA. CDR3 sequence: CASSLLGLQETQYF. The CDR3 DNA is TGTGCCAGCAGCTTATTGGGCCTCCAAGAGACCCAGTACTTC. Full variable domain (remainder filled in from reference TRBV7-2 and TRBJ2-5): GAGVSQSPSNKVTEKGKDVELRCDPISGHTALYWYRQSLGQGLEFLIYFQGNSAPDKSGLPSDRFSAERTGGSVSTLTIQRTQQEDSAVYLCASSLLGLQETQYFGPGTRLLVL.

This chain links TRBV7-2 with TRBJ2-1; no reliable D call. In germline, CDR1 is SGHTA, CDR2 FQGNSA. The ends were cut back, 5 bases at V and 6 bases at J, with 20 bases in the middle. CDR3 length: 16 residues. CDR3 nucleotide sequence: TGTGCCAGCAGCGTCCTTAGCATGAGTGTCAGCAATGAGCAGTTCTTC. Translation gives CASSVLSMSVSNEQFF.

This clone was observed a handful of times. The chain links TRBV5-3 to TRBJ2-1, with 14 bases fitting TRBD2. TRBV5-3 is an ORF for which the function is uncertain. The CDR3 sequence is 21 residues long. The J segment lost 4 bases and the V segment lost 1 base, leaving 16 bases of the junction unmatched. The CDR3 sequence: CARSLTPTTSGGAVGYNEQFF. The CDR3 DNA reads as TGTGCCAGAAGCTTGACCCCAACGACTAGCGGGGGGGCCGTCGGTTACAATGAGCAGTTCTTC.

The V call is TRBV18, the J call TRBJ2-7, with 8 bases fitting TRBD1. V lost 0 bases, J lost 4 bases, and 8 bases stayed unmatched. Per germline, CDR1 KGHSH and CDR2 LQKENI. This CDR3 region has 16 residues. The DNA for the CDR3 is TGTGCCAGCTCACCACCGACGGCAGGGGGCAAGTACGAGCAGTACTTC. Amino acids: CASSPPTAGGKYEQYF.

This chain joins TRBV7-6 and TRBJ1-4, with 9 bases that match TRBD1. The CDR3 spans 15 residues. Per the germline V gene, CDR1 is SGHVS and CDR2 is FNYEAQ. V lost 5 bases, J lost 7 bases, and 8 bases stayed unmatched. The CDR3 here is CASSLRGTGTEKLFF. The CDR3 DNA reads TGTGCCAGCAGCCTCAGGGGGACAGGGACTGAAAAACTGTTTTTT. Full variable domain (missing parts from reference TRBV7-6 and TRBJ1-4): GAGVSQSPRYKVTKRGQDVALRCDPISGHVSLYWYRQALGQGPEFLTYFNYEAQQDKSGLPNDRFSAERPEGSISTLTIQRTEQRDSAMYRCASSLRGTGTEKLFFGSGTQLSVL.

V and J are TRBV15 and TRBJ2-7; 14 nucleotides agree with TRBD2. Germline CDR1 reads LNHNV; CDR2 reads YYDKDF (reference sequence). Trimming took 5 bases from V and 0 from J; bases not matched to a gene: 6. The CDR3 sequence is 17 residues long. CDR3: CATSPRLAGGPSYEQYF. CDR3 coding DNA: TGTGCCACCAGCCCCCGACTAGCGGGAGGGCCCTCCTACGAGCAGTACTTC.

The chain's CDR3 is CASSPPNSRGYTF. DNA for the CDR3: TGTGCCAGCAGCCCACCGAACTCTCGGGGCTACACCTTC. This chain uses TRBV7-9 with TRBJ1-2; D is ambiguous. The CDR3 has 13 residues. Germline assignment: CDR1 SEHNR and CDR2 FQNEAQ (reference sequence). Trimming pared 5 bases from V and 8 bases from J, leaving 15 bases between.

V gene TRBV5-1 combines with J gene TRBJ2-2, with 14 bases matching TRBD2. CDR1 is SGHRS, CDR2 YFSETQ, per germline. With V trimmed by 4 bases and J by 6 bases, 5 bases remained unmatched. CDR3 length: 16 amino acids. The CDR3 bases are TGCGCCAGCAGCCCGGGACTAGCGGGAGTGGCCGGGGAGCTGTTTTTT. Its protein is CASSPGLAGVAGELFF.

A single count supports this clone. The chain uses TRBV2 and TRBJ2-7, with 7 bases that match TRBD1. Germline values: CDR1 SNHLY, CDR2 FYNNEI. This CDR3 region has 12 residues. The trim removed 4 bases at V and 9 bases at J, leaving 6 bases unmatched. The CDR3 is CASSGQGLGQYF. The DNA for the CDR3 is TGTGCCAGCAGTGGACAGGGATTGGGGCAGTACTTC.

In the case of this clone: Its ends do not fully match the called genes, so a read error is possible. DNA for the CDR3: TGTGCCAACAGCCAAGAAGGAGGTGGGTGGGGGAACACCGGGGAGCTGTTTTTT. Protein product: CANSQEGGGWGNTGELFF. The chain has TRBV3-1 (or the pseudogene TRBV3-2) and TRBJ2-2; a possible D gene is TRBD2 (5 bases). CDR3 size: 18 residues. Germline lookup yields CDR1 LGHDT and CDR2 YNNKEL (reference sequence).

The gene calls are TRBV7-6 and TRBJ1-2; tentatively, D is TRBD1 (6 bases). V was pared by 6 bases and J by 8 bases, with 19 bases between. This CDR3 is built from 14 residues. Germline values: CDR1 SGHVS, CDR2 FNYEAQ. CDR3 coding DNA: TGTGCCAGCAGTTCCTCGGCAGGGGCGGAGGGCTACACCTTC. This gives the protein CASSSSAGAEGYTF. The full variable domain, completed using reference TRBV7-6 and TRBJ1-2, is GAGVSQSPRYKVTKRGQDVALRCDPISGHVSLYWYRQALGQGPEFLTYFNYEAQQDKSGLPNDRFSAERPEGSISTLTIQRTEQRDSAMYRCASSSSAGAEGYTFGSGTRLTVV.

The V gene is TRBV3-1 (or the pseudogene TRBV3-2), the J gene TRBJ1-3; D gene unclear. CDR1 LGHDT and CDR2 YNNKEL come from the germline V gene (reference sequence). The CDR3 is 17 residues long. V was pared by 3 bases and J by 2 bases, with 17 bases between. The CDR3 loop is CASSHHIEALTGNTIYF. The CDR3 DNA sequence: TGTGCCAGCAGCCACCACATCGAGGCATTGACTGGAAACACCATATATTTT.

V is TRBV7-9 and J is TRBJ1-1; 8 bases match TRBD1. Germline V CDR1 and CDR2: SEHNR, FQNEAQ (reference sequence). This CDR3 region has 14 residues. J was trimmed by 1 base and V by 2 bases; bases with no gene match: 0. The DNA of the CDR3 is TGTGCCAGCAGCTTAACAGGGGGGAACACTGAAGCTTTCTTT. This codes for CASSLTGGNTEAFF. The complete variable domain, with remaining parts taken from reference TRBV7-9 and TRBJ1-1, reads DTGVSQNPRHKITKRGQNVTFRCDPISEHNRLYWYRQTLGQGPEFLTYFQNEAQLEKSRLLSDRFSAERPKGSFSTLEIQRTEQGDSAMYLCASSLTGGNTEAFFGQGTRLTVV.

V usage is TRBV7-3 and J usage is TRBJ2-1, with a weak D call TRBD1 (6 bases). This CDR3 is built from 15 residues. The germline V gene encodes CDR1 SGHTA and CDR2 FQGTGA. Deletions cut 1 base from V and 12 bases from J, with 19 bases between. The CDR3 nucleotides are TGTGCCAGCAGCTTAAATCCAGGGGCATACGAGCGGCAGTTCTTC. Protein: CASSLNPGAYERQFF.

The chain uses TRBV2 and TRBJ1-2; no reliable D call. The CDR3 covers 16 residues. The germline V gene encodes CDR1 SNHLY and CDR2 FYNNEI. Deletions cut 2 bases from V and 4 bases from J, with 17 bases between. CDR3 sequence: CASSEFGRPESYGYTF. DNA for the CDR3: TGTGCCAGCAGTGAATTCGGGAGGCCGGAGTCCTATGGCTACACCTTC.

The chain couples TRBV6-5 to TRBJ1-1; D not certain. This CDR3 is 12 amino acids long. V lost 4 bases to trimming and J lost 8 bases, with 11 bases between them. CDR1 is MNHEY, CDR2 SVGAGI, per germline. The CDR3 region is CASSSRTGEAFF. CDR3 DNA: TGTGCCAGCAGTTCCAGGACGGGGGAAGCTTTCTTT.